The rows below give T cell receptor beta chains drawn from one sample of a study of T cells after yellow fever vaccination. MiXCR, run by TCRdb on the 5' RACE reads, gives a single entry per CDR3 protein. The table records approximately 600,000 distinct CDR3 sequences, 9% to 15% of them present only once. The material sequenced was PBMCs, taken on the day of the yellow fever booster vaccination. These receptors all come from a man aged 25-45 years who received the YFV17D yellow fever vaccine. Both conserved end residues are part of each CDR3. D genes are given only for firm matches. Not every row has a clone size; where given, it reads once, few, many or a size class.

J	D	V	size	DNA	CDR3
TRBJ2-3	TRBD2	TRBV30	-	TGTGCCTCCAACCCAAGCGGGAGGGCCACAGATACGCAGTATTTT	CASNPSGRATDTQYF
TRBJ1-1	-	TRBV29-1	-	TGCAGCGTTGTACGACAGGAAGGTCAAGCTTTCTTT	CSVVRQEGQAFF
TRBJ2-2	TRBD2	TRBV20-1	-	TGCAGTGCTAGTAGGGTAGCTAGCGGGAGGGGGAACACCGGGGAGCTGTTTTTT	CSASRVASGRGNTGELFF
TRBJ2-1	TRBD2	TRBV9	-	TGTGCCAGCAGCGTAGGACTAGCGCCCAACAATGAGCAGTTCTTC	CASSVGLAPNNEQFF
TRBJ2-1	TRBD2	TRBV4-3	-	TGCGCCAGCAGCCAAGACCCCCCTACTCGCGGGAGGTGGAATGAGCAGTTCTTC	CASSQDPPTRGRWNEQFF
TRBJ2-2	-	TRBV14	-	TGTGCCAGCAGCCAAGATGTGTGGCGGGAGCTGTTTTTT	CASSQDVWRELFF
TRBJ2-1	-	TRBV5-4	-	TGTGCCAGCAGTTCGGACCCGGGGGATGAGCAGTTCTTC	CASSSDPGDEQFF
TRBJ1-4	-	TRBV5-4	-	TGTGCCAGCAGCTCCGCGGGACACGATAATGAAAAACTGTTTTTT	CASSSAGHDNEKLFF
TRBJ2-3	-	TRBV5-4	-	TGTGCCAGCAGCCCCGGGACTGTTACAGATACGCAGTATTTT	CASSPGTVTDTQYF
TRBJ2-7	TRBD1	TRBV9	few	TGTGCCAGCAGCGTAGACAGGGGTGACCACGAGCAGTACTTC	CASSVDRGDHEQYF
TRBJ2-1	-	TRBV4-3	few	TGCGCCAGCAGCCAAGAAGGTGGAGGTTGGAATGAGCAGTTCTTC	CASSQEGGGWNEQFF
TRBJ2-7	-	TRBV27	few	TGTGCCAGCAGTTTATCGTTCAGGGGCTCCTACGAGCAGTACTTC	CASSLSFRGSYEQYF
TRBJ2-7	TRBD2	TRBV4-3	many	TGCGCCAGCAGCCTACGTAGACTAGCGGGAGCCGAGCAGTACTTC	CASSLRRLAGAEQYF
TRBJ2-3	-	TRBV5-1	-	TGCGCCAGCAGCTGGCGGCGGATCACAGATACGCAGTATTTT	CASSWRRITDTQYF
TRBJ2-1	-	TRBV4-3	-	TGCGCCAGCAGCCAAGTCCCGCTGAGCAATGAGCAGTTCTTC	CASSQVPLSNEQFF
TRBJ2-7	-	TRBV27	-	TGTGCCAGCAGCTGGCAGGCTCCCTACGAGCAGTACTTC	CASSWQAPYEQYF
TRBJ2-2	TRBD1	TRBV28	-	TGTGCCAGCAATACCCGGGACAGGGTAAACACCGGGGAGCTGTTTTTT	CASNTRDRVNTGELFF
TRBJ1-5	-	TRBV29-1	few	TGCAGCGTTGAAGTCGGCAGCAATCAGCCCCAGCATTTT	CSVEVGSNQPQHF
TRBJ2-1	TRBD2	TRBV5-1	-	TGCGCCAGCAGAACGAAAAGCGGGAGTTACAATGAGCAGTTCTTC	CASRTKSGSYNEQFF
TRBJ2-3	-	TRBV27	-	TGTGCCAGCAGCCTGCGGGACAGTCGGACAGATACGCAGTATTTT	CASSLRDSRTDTQYF
TRBJ2-1	TRBD2	TRBV5-1	-	TGCGCCAGCAGCTCGGGACTAGCCCCCAACAATGAGCAGTTCTTC	CASSSGLAPNNEQFF
TRBJ2-1	TRBD2	TRBV10-2	-	TGCGCCAGCACACATCCGGGACTAGCGGGTAACAATGAGCAGTTCTTC	CASTHPGLAGNNEQFF
TRBJ2-5	-	TRBV7-2	-	TGTGCCAGCGCGGCTCTCCAAGAGACCCAGTACTTC	CASAALQETQYF
TRBJ2-1	TRBD2	TRBV20-1	few	TGCAGTGCTAGAGAGGGGCGGGAGGGGTACAATGAGCAGTTCTTC	CSAREGREGYNEQFF
TRBJ2-1	-	TRBV11-2	few	TGTGCCAGCAGCTCGCGACCGGGTAGCTCCTACAATGAGCAGTTCTTC	CASSSRPGSSYNEQFF
TRBJ1-5	-	TRBV6-5	few	TGTGCCAGCAGTTACAACGGGAATCAGCCCCAGCATTTT	CASSYNGNQPQHF
TRBJ2-7	-	TRBV4-3	-	TGCGCCAGCAGCCAAGTCCCAGCGTCCTCCTACGAGCAGTACTTC	CASSQVPASSYEQYF
TRBJ2-7	-	TRBV6-5	many	TGTGCCAGCAGTACCTCCGGGTACGAGCAGTACTTC	CASSTSGYEQYF